The 25 T cell receptor beta chains in this list originate from one sample, sequenced in a study of T cells in Graves' hyperthyroidism and ophthalmopathy. The CDR3 regions of TCR beta were amplified from RNA transcripts. First-round RT-PCR of the TCR CDR3 relied on the HTBI primer set. TCRdb passed the multiplex PCR reads through MiXCR, listing each CDR3 protein once. The sample lists a few hundred thousand distinct CDR3 sequences; around 14% were seen once. Sequencing used blood. The origin of the receptors is a woman in her 30s with Graves' hyperthyroidism that later progressed to Graves' ophthalmopathy.

This sequence joins TRBV6-5 and TRBJ2-5; 8 bases are shared with TRBD2. Germline V gene lookup returns CDR1 MNHEY and CDR2 SVGAGI. This CDR3 has 13 amino acids. Trimming removed 2 bases from V and 10 bases from J; junction bases left unmatched: 6. CDR3 sequence (DNA): TGTGCCAGCAGTTACCCGGGGACTAGTAACCAGTACTTC. Translated: CASSYPGTSNQYF.

Many counts were recorded for this clonotype. The CDR3 DNA reads as TGCAGTGCTAGAGTGGGGGGGGGGTATGGCTACACCTTC. As protein: CSARVGGGYGYTF. The J gene is TRBJ1-2, the V gene TRBV20-1; D perhaps matches TRBD1 (5 bases). In germline, CDR1 is DFQATT, CDR2 SNEGSKA (reference sequence). Deletions cut 1 base from V and 5 bases from J, with 11 bases between. This CDR3 is built from 13 residues.

This clonotype appeared many times. CDR3 sequence (DNA): TGTGCCAGCAGCTTAGTAAACTACGAGCAGTACTTC. Translating it yields CASSLVNYEQYF. The chain is built from TRBV7-2 and TRBJ2-7; D not certain. V lost 1 base to trimming and J lost 3 bases, with 4 bases between them. Germline CDR1 reads SGHTA; CDR2 reads FQGNSA. CDR3 length: 12 amino acids. Using reference TRBV7-2 and TRBJ2-7 for the parts outside the CDR3, the full variable domain is GAGVSQSPSNKVTEKGKDVELRCDPISGHTALYWYRQSLGQGLEFLIYFQGNSAPDKSGLPSDRFSAERTGGSVSTLTIQRTQQEDSAVYLCASSLVNYEQYFGPGTRLTVT.

This clonotype was seen a handful of times. The rearrangement uses TRBV14 and TRBJ2-1, with D possibly being TRBD1 or TRBD2 (5 bases each). Trimming pared 4 bases from V and 4 bases from J, leaving 20 bases between. CDR1 and CDR2 (germline): SGHDN, FVKESK. This CDR3 comprises 17 residues. The CDR3, as DNA: TGTGCCAGCAGCCGGGGGTTAAGCGGTCCCCTTTACAATGAGCAGTTCTTC. Its protein is CASSRGLSGPLYNEQFF.

This clonotype appeared many times. The chain employs TRBV15 and TRBJ1-1, with D hard to call. CDR1 is LNHNV, CDR2 YYDKDF, per germline (reference sequence). This CDR3 contains 17 residues. Trimming shortened V by 5 bases and J by 1 base, and 20 bases separated the two germline ends. The CDR3 sequence is CATSGSITVSWNTEAFF. The CDR3 bases are TGTGCCACCAGCGGATCAATCACCGTATCGTGGAACACTGAAGCTTTCTTT.

The rearrangement uses TRBV18 and TRBJ2-3; D gene unclear. The V gene's germline CDR1 is KGHSH and CDR2 LQKENI. V gave up 8 bases and J gave up 6 bases, with 15 bases separating them. This CDR3 has 13 residues. The CDR3 nucleotides are TGTGCCAGCGCCGACTTGGATTGGGATACGCAGTATTTT. Its protein is CASADLDWDTQYF.

The V and J genes are TRBV15 and TRBJ2-4; D unresolved. CDR3 length: 15 residues. V was shortened by 8 bases and J by 0 bases, with 14 bases between the two germline ends. From germline, CDR1 is LNHNV and CDR2 YYDKDF (reference sequence). The CDR3 sequence is CATAGQAVAKNIQYF. CDR3 DNA: TGTGCCACCGCCGGTCAGGCCGTAGCCAAAAACATTCAGTACTTC.

This clonotype has at least ten counts. The V gene is TRBV27, the J gene TRBJ1-1; 11 nucleotides agree with TRBD1. Looked up from germline, CDR1 is MNHEY and CDR2 is SMNVEV (reference sequence). V lost 3 bases and J lost 1; bases outside the gene matches: 1. The CDR3 runs 15 residues. The CDR3 DNA is TGTGCCAGCAGTTTGGGACAGGGGGGGAACACTGAAGCTTTCTTT. It yields the protein CASSLGQGGNTEAFF.

This clonotype has a count of ten or more. V gene TRBV12-5 combines with J gene TRBJ2-2; 7 bases are shared with TRBD1. The CDR3 covers 16 residues. The germline gives CDR1 LGHNT, CDR2 FRNRAP. V trimming: 0 bases; J trimming: 3 bases; junction bases outside the gene matches: 4. The CDR3 nucleotides are TGTGCTAGTGGTTTGGTATCAGGGGGATACACCGGGGAGCTGTTTTTT. Its translation: CASGLVSGGYTGELFF.

Many counts were recorded for this clonotype. This chain joins TRBV29-1 and TRBJ2-3, with 7 bases matching TRBD1. V gave up 5 bases and J gave up 2 bases; unmatched junction bases: 4. Germline loops: CDR1 SQVTM, CDR2 ANQGSEA. This CDR3 contains 13 residues. The CDR3 sequence: CSVRTGATDTQYF. CDR3 bases: TGCAGCGTTCGCACAGGGGCCACAGATACGCAGTATTTT.

This clonotype was counted ten times or more. V gene TRBV12-3 or TRBV12-4 combines with J gene TRBJ1-2, with TRBD1 as a possible D gene (5 bases). The CDR3 length is 16 residues. The ends were cut back, 3 bases at V and 3 bases at J, with 17 bases in the middle. Written as DNA, the CDR3 is TGTGCCAGCAGTTTTTATGCAGGGAGTAGTGACTATGGCTACACCTTC. Translation gives CASSFYAGSSDYGYTF.

This clonotype has a count of ten or more. CDR3 residues: CASTNRGGGNTEAFF. As DNA, the CDR3 is TGTGCCAGCACCAACAGGGGAGGAGGGAACACTGAAGCTTTCTTT. The chain carries TRBV5-6 and TRBJ1-1, with 7 bases matching TRBD1. V lost 6 bases and J lost 1; bases outside the gene matches: 9. Germline CDR1 is SGHDT and CDR2 is YYEEEE. The CDR3 runs to 15 residues.

Many counts were recorded for this clonotype. This chain connects TRBV20-1 to TRBJ2-1; 8 bases map to TRBD2. Germline CDR1 reads DFQATT; CDR2 reads SNEGSKA (reference sequence). The CDR3 contains 16 residues. J was trimmed by 5 bases and V by 3 bases; bases with no gene match: 12. CDR3 DNA sequence: TGCAGTGCTAGTGGGAGGACTAGCTCCCTCGACAATGAGCAGTTCTTC. It yields the protein CSASGRTSSLDNEQFF.

This clonotype was recorded at least ten times. The V gene is TRBV10-3, the J gene TRBJ2-7, with D unclear. V lost 6 bases and J 3 bases, leaving 15 bases between the germline ends. Germline CDR1 ENHRY, CDR2 SYGVKD. The CDR3 runs 14 residues. CDR3 nucleotide sequence: TGTGCCATCAGCGAGATACCGACCGGCTACGAGCAGTACTTC. This gives the protein CAISEIPTGYEQYF.

This clonotype was picked up many times. The genes are TRBV11-2 and TRBJ2-1; 7 positions agree with TRBD2. With V trimmed by 1 base and J by 0 bases, 9 bases remained unmatched. CDR3 length: 18 residues. From germline, CDR1 is SGHAT and CDR2 FQNNGV. CDR3: CASSLAAGSSGSYNEQFF. In DNA, the CDR3 is TGTGCCAGCAGCTTAGCGGCGGGTTCTAGCGGCTCCTACAATGAGCAGTTCTTC.

This clonotype was counted at least ten times. The chain combines TRBV7-2 with TRBJ2-2, with 10 bases lining up with TRBD2. Germline values: CDR1 SGHTA, CDR2 FQGNSA. This CDR3 is built from 15 residues. J lost 7 bases, V lost 5 bases, and 7 bases had no gene match. The CDR3 DNA reads as TGTGCCAGCAGCGAACTAGCGGGAATTGGCGGGGAGCTGTTTTTT. Encoded protein: CASSELAGIGGELFF.

This clonotype was observed many times. The chain joins TRBV28 to TRBJ2-7, with TRBD1 matching 7 bases. Trimming removed 3 bases from V and 3 bases from J; junction bases left unmatched: 5. Germline CDR1 MDHEN, CDR2 SYDVKM. The CDR3 sequence is 14 residues long. The CDR3 region has the DNA TGTGCCAGCAGTTTCTACAGGGGTAACTACGAGCAGTACTTC. Protein product: CASSFYRGNYEQYF.

Comment on this clonotype: The junction shows a germline mismatch at one end, possibly a read error. This sequence joins TRBV13 and TRBJ2-1; 11 bases fit TRBD2. Germline V gene data show CDR1 as PRHDT and CDR2 as FYEKMQ (reference sequence). The CDR3 loop spans 14 amino acids. The CDR3 nucleotides are TGCGCCAGCAGCTCACTAGCGGGGGACGATGAGCAGTGCTTC. Translation: CASSSLAGDDEQCF.

This clonotype appeared many times. This chain joins TRBV6-2 or TRBV6-3 and TRBJ1-1; TRBD1 agrees at 8 bases. Germline lookup yields CDR1 MNHEY and CDR2 SVGEGT. The V and J ends lost 4 bases and 0 bases, in that order; junction bases with no gene match: 1. The CDR3 spans 14 residues. The CDR3 reads CASSWDRLNTEAFF. CDR3 in DNA: TGTGCCAGCAGTTGGGACAGGTTGAACACTGAAGCTTTCTTT.

This chain joins TRBV27 and TRBJ2-1, with TRBD2 matching over 7 bases. Germline trimming cut 3 bases from V and 15 bases from J; bases unmatched to any gene: 5. This CDR3 has 11 residues. CDR1 is MNHEY, CDR2 SMNVEV, per germline (reference sequence). The CDR3 sequence is CASSLGTITFF. The DNA for the CDR3 is TGTGCCAGCAGTTTGGGGACTATCACGTTCTTC.

This clonotype was detected many times. The chain has TRBV6-1 and TRBJ1-6; D unclear. Germline CDR1 MNHNS, CDR2 SASEGT. The V end was cut by 1 base, the J end by 9 bases, with 7 bases between. CDR3 length equals 13 residues. CDR3 amino acids: CASSEGAGSPLHF. DNA for the CDR3: TGTGCCAGCAGTGAAGGTGCCGGTTCACCCCTCCACTTT.

This clonotype came up many times. The CDR3 region has the DNA TGTGCCACCAGTGATTGGCCGGGGGCCGGGATCGGTGGCTACACCTTC. This translates into CATSDWPGAGIGGYTF. V is TRBV24-1 and J is TRBJ1-2; TRBD1 is a possible D gene (6 bases). Germline V lookup: CDR1 KGHDR, CDR2 SFDVKD. This CDR3 has 16 residues. With 2 bases removed from V and 7 bases from J, the gap between germline ends came to 19 bases.

The table lists this clonotype with many counts. The chain carries TRBV13 and TRBJ1-2; D is perhaps TRBD1 (6 bases). Trimming left V 6 bases short and J 0 bases short, with 14 bases between. The germline V gene encodes CDR1 PRHDT and CDR2 FYEKMQ (reference sequence). The CDR3 contains 15 residues. CDR3 DNA sequence: TGTGCCAGCAGTTTTACAGGGAAGTCTAACTATGGCTACACCTTC. The encoded protein is CASSFTGKSNYGYTF.

This clonotype was seen many times. This chain connects TRBV20-1 to TRBJ1-3, with D possibly matching TRBD1 (6 bases). CDR3 length: 13 amino acids. Per the germline V gene, CDR1 is DFQATT and CDR2 is SNEGSKA (reference sequence). Trimming cost V 6 bases and J 2 bases, with 11 bases left between them. The CDR3 DNA reads as TGCAGTGCCCTAAACAGGGCTGGAAACACCATATATTTT. It is translated as CSALNRAGNTIYF.

This clonotype was counted between two and nine times. One end of the junction varies from germline; a read error may be responsible. The chain employs TRBV6-2 or TRBV6-3 and TRBJ2-5; D is perhaps TRBD1 or TRBD2 (5 bases each). The CDR3 contains 13 residues. Germline values: CDR1 MNHEY, CDR2 SVGEGT. In DNA, the CDR3 is TGTACCAGCAGTCCCGGGACCCAAGAGACCCAGTACTTC. It encodes CTSSPGTQETQYF.